Here is one T cell receptor (beta chain) with its context. This sample is part of a study of OX40 agonist ivuxolimab in advanced cancers. The CDR3 covers 12 residues. From germline, CDR1 is SGHRS and CDR2 YFSETQ. V lost 2 bases and J 0 bases, leaving 2 bases between the germline ends. Libraries were prepared by immunoSEQ multiplex PCR; TCRdb keeps only in-frame clonotypes and omits some of them. The table includes tens of thousands of clones, around 90% detected once. This TCR was recovered from an adult with an advanced solid tumor such as melanoma, head and neck, liver or kidney cancer. The specimen comprised CD4+ or CD8+ T cells sorted from blood, sampled in a trial of the OX40 agonist ivuxolimab. The chain recombines TRBV5-1 with TRBJ1-1; D not certain. CDR3 DNA: TGCGCCAGCAGCTTTATGAACACTGAAGCTTTCTTT. As protein: CASSFMNTEAFF.